This is a list of T cell receptor beta chains from one sample in a study of blood T cell repertoires in COVID-19. TCRdb keeps only in-frame clones here, not all; method: immunoSEQ multiplex PCR. The sample includes nearly 250,000 clones, about 82% of them seen just once. Sequenced input: peripheral blood. Receptor source: an elderly woman with COVID-19, enrolled during active disease. Both conserved end residues are part of each CDR3. The order of the fields is clone size, V gene, D gene, J gene, CDR3 protein, CDR3 DNA. A D gene is named only where the DNA matches it firmly. Rows may omit the clone size; those that give it use once, few, many or a size class.

clone size: NA
V gene: TRBV19
D gene: TRBD2
J gene: TRBJ2-5
CDR3 protein: CASSTSGGKETQYF
CDR3 DNA: TGTGCCAGTAGTACTAGCGGGGGAAAGGAGACCCAGTACTTC

clone size: NA
V gene: TRBV2
D gene: NA
J gene: TRBJ1-1
CDR3 protein: CASRQGGEAFF
CDR3 DNA: TGTGCCAGCAGGCAGGGAGGTGAAGCTTTCTTT

clone size: NA
V gene: TRBV11-2
D gene: TRBD2
J gene: TRBJ2-2
CDR3 protein: CASSFTGGDTGELFF
CDR3 DNA: TGTGCCAGCAGCTTTACGGGGGGTGACACCGGGGAGCTGTTTTTT

clone size: NA
V gene: TRBV6-1
D gene: NA
J gene: TRBJ2-5
CDR3 protein: CASSETLAGTYQGTQYF
CDR3 DNA: TGTGCCAGCAGTGAAACATTAGCCGGGACTTATCAAGGGACCCAGTACTTC

clone size: NA
V gene: TRBV10-3
D gene: TRBD2
J gene: TRBJ2-2
CDR3 protein: CAINPSRGGANTGELFF
CDR3 DNA: TGTGCCATCAACCCCTCCCGCGGGGGAGCGAACACCGGGGAGCTGTTTTTT

clone size: NA
V gene: TRBV6-1
D gene: NA
J gene: TRBJ1-1
CDR3 protein: CASSGQGQAAGTEAFF
CDR3 DNA: TGTGCCAGCAGTGGCCAGGGCCAGGCAGCGGGCACTGAAGCTTTCTTT

clone size: once
V gene: TRBV2
D gene: NA
J gene: TRBJ1-4
CDR3 protein: CASSEGFQRGEKLFF
CDR3 DNA: TGTGCCAGCAGTGAAGGCTTCCAAAGAGGGGAAAAACTGTTTTTT

clone size: NA
V gene: TRBV7-9
D gene: TRBD1
J gene: TRBJ2-5
CDR3 protein: CASSSYRGDETQYF
CDR3 DNA: TGTGCCAGCAGCTCCTACAGGGGGGATGAGACCCAGTACTTC

clone size: NA
V gene: TRBV27
D gene: TRBD1
J gene: TRBJ1-5
CDR3 protein: CASRAATGGNQPQHF
CDR3 DNA: TGTGCCAGCAGGGCGGCCACAGGGGGCAATCAGCCCCAGCATTTT

clone size: NA
V gene: TRBV5-4
D gene: TRBD1
J gene: TRBJ2-7
CDR3 protein: CASSSRRQGAQYEQYF
CDR3 DNA: TGTGCCAGCAGCTCCCGCCGACAGGGAGCCCAATACGAGCAGTACTTC

clone size: many
V gene: TRBV18
D gene: TRBD1
J gene: TRBJ1-5
CDR3 protein: CASSPDRGGNQPQHF
CDR3 DNA: TGTGCCAGCTCACCGGACAGGGGGGGGAATCAGCCCCAGCATTTT

clone size: NA
V gene: TRBV2
D gene: NA
J gene: TRBJ2-3
CDR3 protein: CASRLDTTTDTQYF
CDR3 DNA: TGTGCCAGCAGATTGGACACCACCACAGATACGCAGTATTTT

clone size: NA
V gene: TRBV2
D gene: NA
J gene: TRBJ1-4
CDR3 protein: CASRYTQGNEKLFF
CDR3 DNA: TGTGCCAGCAGGTACACTCAGGGAAATGAAAAACTGTTTTTT

clone size: NA
V gene: TRBV10-1
D gene: NA
J gene: TRBJ2-5
CDR3 protein: CASLTGEGETQYF
CDR3 DNA: TGCGCCAGCTTGACAGGGGAGGGTGAGACCCAGTACTTC

clone size: NA
V gene: TRBV28
D gene: TRBD1
J gene: TRBJ1-2
CDR3 protein: CASRTPRGQGFRGYTF
CDR3 DNA: TGTGCCAGCAGAACCCCTAGGGGACAGGGGTTCCGTGGCTACACCTTC

clone size: NA
V gene: TRBV9
D gene: NA
J gene: TRBJ1-1
CDR3 protein: CASSVDRADTEAFF
CDR3 DNA: TGTGCCAGCAGCGTAGACAGGGCTGACACTGAAGCTTTCTTT

clone size: NA
V gene: TRBV7-8
D gene: TRBD1
J gene: TRBJ1-3
CDR3 protein: CASSPGTGGNTIYF
CDR3 DNA: TGTGCCAGCAGCCCCGGGACAGGGGGAAACACCATATATTTT

clone size: once
V gene: TRBV7-9
D gene: NA
J gene: TRBJ1-1
CDR3 protein: CASSLIRDTEAFF
CDR3 DNA: TGTGCCAGCAGCTTAATCAGGGACACTGAAGCTTTCTTT

clone size: NA
V gene: TRBV2
D gene: TRBD1
J gene: TRBJ1-4
CDR3 protein: CASRETGSANEKLFF
CDR3 DNA: TGTGCCAGCAGAGAGACAGGGAGCGCTAATGAAAAACTGTTTTTT

clone size: NA
V gene: TRBV3-1/TRBV3-2
D gene: NA
J gene: TRBJ1-5
CDR3 protein: CASSPLVGSNQPQHF
CDR3 DNA: TGTGCCAGCAGCCCACTAGTAGGGAGCAATCAGCCCCAGCATTTT